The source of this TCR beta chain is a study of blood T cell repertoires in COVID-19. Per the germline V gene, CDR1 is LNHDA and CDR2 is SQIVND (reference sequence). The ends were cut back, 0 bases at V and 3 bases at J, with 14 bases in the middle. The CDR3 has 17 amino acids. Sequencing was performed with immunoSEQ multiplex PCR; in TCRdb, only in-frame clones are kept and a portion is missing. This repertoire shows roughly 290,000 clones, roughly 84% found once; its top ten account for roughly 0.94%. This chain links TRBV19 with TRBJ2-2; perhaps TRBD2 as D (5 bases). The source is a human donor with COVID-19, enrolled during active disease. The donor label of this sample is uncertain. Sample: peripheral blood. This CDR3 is CASSIDRSSAYTGELFF. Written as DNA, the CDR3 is TGTGCCAGTAGTATAGATCGGAGTAGCGCGTACACCGGGGAGCTGTTTTTT.